This T cell receptor beta chain was documented in a study of blood T cell repertoires in COVID-19. About the study: Acute and convalescent COVID-19 samples came from the United States, Italy and Spain. Sources were T cells, B-cell-depleted T cells, or PBMCs; the material itself was cDNA or gDNA.

Per germline, CDR1 SGHRS and CDR2 YFSETQ. The ends were cut back, 2 bases at V and 2 bases at J, with 14 bases in the middle. The CDR3 is 15 amino acids. In the study's own analysis: Estimates of nucleated cell counts were drawn from the amplification of reference gene primers. Measured with immunoSEQ multiplex PCR; TCRdb has only the in-frame clones, and not every one. D and trimming come from the DNA, and the V and J calls and clone size come from that table. The sample consists of approximately 180,000 clones, 70% to 90% of them appearing once. The specimen was peripheral blood. The source of this sequence is a human donor in a cohort sampled during active COVID-19. The chain combines TRBV5-1 with TRBJ2-7; D perhaps matches TRBD1 (5 bases). The CDR3 reads CASSFVGAVAYEQYF. The CDR3 DNA follows: TGCGCCAGCAGCTTCGTAGGGGCCGTAGCCTACGAGCAGTACTTC.